One and the same sample provided the 12 T cell receptor beta chains below, sequenced in a study of regulatory T cells in long-lasting Graves disease. Relying on iRepertoire HTBI primers and Arm-PCR of CDR3 regions, the team built TCR beta libraries. TCRdb ran MiXCR on the multiplex PCR reads and lists one entry per CDR3 protein. The sample shows 360,000 or so distinct CDR3 sequences, roughly 17% of them seen only once. Stated time point: newly diagnosed GD, antithyroid drugs for less than 3 months. RNA extracted from PBMCs served as the sequencing template. These data also formed part of another study, on T cells in Graves' hyperthyroidism and ophthalmopathy.

Here the sequenced sample was peripheral blood mononuclear cells (PBMCs), taken at new diagnosis, from a patient treated with antithyroid drugs. The receptors derive from a woman between 18 and 29 years old with Graves disease.

This clonotype was picked up many times. The rearrangement uses TRBV5-1 and TRBJ2-5, with D possibly being TRBD1 (6 bases). Germline V CDR1 and CDR2: SGHRS, YFSETQ. The CDR3 has 15 amino acids. V dropped 0 bases and J dropped 4 bases, with 13 bases sitting between them. CDR3 in DNA: TGCGCCAGCAGCTTGGGGGCGACAGGAGGAGAGACCCAGTACTTC. It is translated as CASSLGATGGETQYF.

This clonotype showed up just a few times. The rearrangement links TRBV12-3 or TRBV12-4 to TRBJ2-5; the D gene is possibly TRBD2 (6 bases). The CDR3 is 13 amino acids. V was shortened by 5 bases and J by 8 bases, with 15 bases between the two germline ends. CDR3 amino acids: CASSPGSKDTQYF. CDR3 DNA: TGTGCCAGCAGTCCCGGGAGCAAGGATACCCAGTACTTC.

This clonotype was seen ten or more times. The J gene is TRBJ1-3, the V gene TRBV12-3 or TRBV12-4; unclear D gene. This CDR3 is built from 14 residues. V dropped 2 bases and J dropped 0 bases, with 5 bases sitting between them. CDR3 in DNA: TGTGCCAGCAGTTTACCGGCCTCTGGAAACACCATATATTTT. Translation gives CASSLPASGNTIYF.

This clonotype was picked up many times. The CDR3 sequence is CASSLGHDKNIQYF. The CDR3 nucleotides read TGCGCCAGCAGCTTGGGACACGACAAAAACATTCAGTACTTC. The chain employs TRBV5-1 and TRBJ2-4, with D uncertain. Looked up from germline, CDR1 is SGHRS and CDR2 is YFSETQ. The ends were cut back, 0 bases at V and 3 bases at J, with 7 bases in the middle. The CDR3 consists of 14 residues.

This clonotype was picked up many times. The rearrangement links TRBV28 to TRBJ2-3; 7 nucleotides agree with TRBD2. The germline CDR1 and CDR2 sequences are MDHEN and SYDVKM. The CDR3 runs to 15 residues. J gave up 4 bases and V 7 bases, and 11 bases lay outside the gene matches. The CDR3 sequence: CASKRLAEGADTQYF. The CDR3 nucleotides are TGTGCCAGCAAAAGACTAGCCGAGGGCGCAGATACGCAGTATTTT.

This clonotype was seen ten or more times. V gene TRBV9 combines with J gene TRBJ1-1, with a weak D call TRBD1 (6 bases). V gave up 1 base and J gave up 4 bases, with 14 bases separating them. CDR1 SGDLS and CDR2 YYNGEE come from the germline V gene. The CDR3 totals 15 residues. CDR3 DNA: TGTGCCAGCAGCGTAAGTCAGGGGTGGGGCACTGAAGCTTTCTTT. Translated: CASSVSQGWGTEAFF.

This clonotype was observed at least ten times. CDR3 nucleotide sequence: TGTGCCAGCAGCCAAACGGGGGCTAGCAATCAGCCCCAGCATTTT. Protein: CASSQTGASNQPQHF. The chain carries TRBV3-1 and TRBJ1-5; the D gene is possibly TRBD1 (6 bases). Germline assignment: CDR1 LGHDT and CDR2 YNNKEL (reference sequence). The CDR3 loop spans 15 amino acids. Deletions cut 2 bases from V and 0 bases from J, with 8 bases between.

The chain uses TRBV20-1 and TRBJ2-1; 7 nucleotides line up with TRBD2. CDR1 is DFQATT and CDR2 is SNEGSKA in the germline V gene (reference sequence). CDR3 length: 23 amino acids. Trimming took 4 bases from V and 5 from J; bases not matched to a gene: 35. The CDR3 DNA reads as TGCAGTGCTAAGAGGGTAGGGACGATAGGCAATCAGCCCCAGCGGGGTTATAACAATGAGCAGTTCTTC. Its translation is CSAKRVGTIGNQPQRGYNNEQFF.

This clonotype came up many times. The chain is built from TRBV30 and TRBJ1-4; the match to TRBD1 covers 10 bases. The CDR3 is made up of 18 amino acids. V lost 1 base and J lost 8; bases outside the gene matches: 16. Looked up from germline, CDR1 is GTSNPN and CDR2 is SVGIG (reference sequence). Written as DNA, the CDR3 is TGTGCCTGGAGTGACCCCCGGGACAGGGGATCACCCCAAGAAAAACTGTTTTTT. Amino acid sequence: CAWSDPRDRGSPQEKLFF.

This clonotype was counted between two and nine times. The chain links TRBV20-1 to TRBJ2-3; 9 nucleotides line up with TRBD2. This CDR3 is 16 amino acids long. Trimming removed 5 bases from V and 2 bases from J; junction bases left unmatched: 11. Looked up from germline, CDR1 is DFQATT and CDR2 is SNEGSKA (reference sequence). In nucleotides, the CDR3 is TGCAGTGCTGGACCGGGACTAGCAGACTACACAGATACGCAGTATTTT. This codes for CSAGPGLADYTDTQYF.

This chain connects TRBV2 to TRBJ1-1, with TRBD1 identical over 7 bases. This CDR3 has 15 amino acids. With V trimmed by 6 bases and J by 6 bases, 13 bases remained unmatched. The germline V gene has CDR1 SNHLY and CDR2 FYNNEI. CDR3 sequence (DNA): TGTGCCAGCAGCTGGGAGACAGGGCTAAGCTCTGAAGCTTTCTTT. Its protein is CASSWETGLSSEAFF.

This clonotype came up a few times. The junction does not match germline at one end; this may be a read error. The chain uses TRBV5-1 and TRBJ1-1; D may be TRBD1 (5 bases). CDR1 SGHRS and CDR2 YFSETQ come from the germline V gene. The CDR3 is made up of 17 amino acids. CDR3: CASRLGGVGSGDTEAFF. CDR3 in DNA: TGCGCCAGCAGATTGGGAGGGGTGGGTTCGGGGGACACTGAAGCTTTCTTT.